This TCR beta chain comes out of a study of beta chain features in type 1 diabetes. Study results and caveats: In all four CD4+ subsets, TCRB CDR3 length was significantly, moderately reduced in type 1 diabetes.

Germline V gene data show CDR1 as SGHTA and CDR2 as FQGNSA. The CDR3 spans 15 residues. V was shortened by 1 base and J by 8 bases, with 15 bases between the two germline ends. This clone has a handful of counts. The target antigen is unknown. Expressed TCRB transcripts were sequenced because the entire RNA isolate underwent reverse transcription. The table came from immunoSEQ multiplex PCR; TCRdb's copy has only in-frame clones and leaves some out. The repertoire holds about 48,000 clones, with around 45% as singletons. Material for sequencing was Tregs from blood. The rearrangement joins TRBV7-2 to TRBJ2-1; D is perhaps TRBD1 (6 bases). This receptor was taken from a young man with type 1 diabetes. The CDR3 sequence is CASSLGLGAFDEQFF. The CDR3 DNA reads TGTGCCAGCAGCTTAGGCCTGGGGGCCTTCGATGAGCAGTTCTTC.